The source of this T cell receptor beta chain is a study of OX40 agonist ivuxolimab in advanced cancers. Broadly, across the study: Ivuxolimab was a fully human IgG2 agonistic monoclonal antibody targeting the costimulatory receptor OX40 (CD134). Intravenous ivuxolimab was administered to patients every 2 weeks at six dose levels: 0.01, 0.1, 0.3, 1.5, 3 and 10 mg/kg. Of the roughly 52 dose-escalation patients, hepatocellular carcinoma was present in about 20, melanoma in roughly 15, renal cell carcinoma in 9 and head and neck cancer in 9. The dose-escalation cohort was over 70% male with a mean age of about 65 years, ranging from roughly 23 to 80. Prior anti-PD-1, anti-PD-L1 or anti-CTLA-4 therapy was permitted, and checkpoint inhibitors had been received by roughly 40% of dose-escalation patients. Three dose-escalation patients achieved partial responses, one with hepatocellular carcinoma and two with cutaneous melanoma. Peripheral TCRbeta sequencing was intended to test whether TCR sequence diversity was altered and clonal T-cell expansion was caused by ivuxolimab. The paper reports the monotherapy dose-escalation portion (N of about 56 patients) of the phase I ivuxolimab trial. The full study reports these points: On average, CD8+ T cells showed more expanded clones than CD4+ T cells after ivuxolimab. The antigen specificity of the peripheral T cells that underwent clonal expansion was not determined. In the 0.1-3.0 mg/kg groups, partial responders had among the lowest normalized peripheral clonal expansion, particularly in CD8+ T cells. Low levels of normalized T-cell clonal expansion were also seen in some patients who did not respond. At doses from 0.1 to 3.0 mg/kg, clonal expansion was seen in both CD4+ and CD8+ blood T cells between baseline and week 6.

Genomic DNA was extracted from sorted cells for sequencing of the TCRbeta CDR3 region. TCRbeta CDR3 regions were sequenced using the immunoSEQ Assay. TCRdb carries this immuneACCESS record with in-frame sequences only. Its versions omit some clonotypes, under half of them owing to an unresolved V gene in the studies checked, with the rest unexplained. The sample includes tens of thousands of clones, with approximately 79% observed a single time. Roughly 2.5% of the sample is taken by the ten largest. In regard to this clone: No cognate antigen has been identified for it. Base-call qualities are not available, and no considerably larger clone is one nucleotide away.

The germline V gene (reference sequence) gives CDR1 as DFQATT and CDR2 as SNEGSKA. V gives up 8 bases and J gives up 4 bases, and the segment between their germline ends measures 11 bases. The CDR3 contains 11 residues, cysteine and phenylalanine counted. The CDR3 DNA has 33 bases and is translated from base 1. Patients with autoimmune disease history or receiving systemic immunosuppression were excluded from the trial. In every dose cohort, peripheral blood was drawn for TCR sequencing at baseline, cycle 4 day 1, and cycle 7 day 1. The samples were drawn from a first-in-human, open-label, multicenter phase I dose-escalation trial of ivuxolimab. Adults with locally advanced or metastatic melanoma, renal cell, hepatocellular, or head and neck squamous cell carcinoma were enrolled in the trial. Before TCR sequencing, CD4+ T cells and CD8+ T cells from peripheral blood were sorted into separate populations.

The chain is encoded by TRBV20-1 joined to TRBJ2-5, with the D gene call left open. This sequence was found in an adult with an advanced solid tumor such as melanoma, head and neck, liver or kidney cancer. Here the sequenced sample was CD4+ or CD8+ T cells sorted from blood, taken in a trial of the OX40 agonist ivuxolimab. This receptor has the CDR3 CSNSVGETQYF. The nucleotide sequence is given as TGCAGTAATTCAGTGGGAGAGACCCAGTACTTC.